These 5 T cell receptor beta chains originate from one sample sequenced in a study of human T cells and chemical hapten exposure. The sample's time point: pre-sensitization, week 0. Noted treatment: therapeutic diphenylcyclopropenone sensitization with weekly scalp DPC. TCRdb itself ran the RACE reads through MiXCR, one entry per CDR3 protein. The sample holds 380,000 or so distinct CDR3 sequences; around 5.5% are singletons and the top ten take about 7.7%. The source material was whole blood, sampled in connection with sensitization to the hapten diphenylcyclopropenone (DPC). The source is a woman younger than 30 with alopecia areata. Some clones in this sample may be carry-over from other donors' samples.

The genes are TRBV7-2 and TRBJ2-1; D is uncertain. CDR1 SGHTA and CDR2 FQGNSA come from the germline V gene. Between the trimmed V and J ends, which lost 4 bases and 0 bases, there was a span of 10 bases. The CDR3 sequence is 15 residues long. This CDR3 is CASSSTRSSYNEQFF. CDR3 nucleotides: TGTGCCAGCAGCTCGACTCGGAGCTCCTACAATGAGCAGTTCTTC.

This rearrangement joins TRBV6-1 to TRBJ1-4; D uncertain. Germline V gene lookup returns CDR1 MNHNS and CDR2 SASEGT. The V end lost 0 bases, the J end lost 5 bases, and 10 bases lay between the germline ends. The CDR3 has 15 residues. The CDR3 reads CASSEANRANEKLFF. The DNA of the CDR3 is TGTGCCAGCAGTGAAGCTAACCGTGCGAATGAAAAACTGTTTTTT.

Here the CDR3 reads CAIRGTSGEQFF. The DNA for the CDR3 is TGTGCCATCAGAGGGACTAGCGGTGAGCAGTTCTTC. This rearrangement joins TRBV10-3 to TRBJ2-1; 11 bases align to TRBD2. Germline V gene lookup returns CDR1 ENHRY and CDR2 SYGVKD. With V trimmed by 6 bases and J by 9 bases, 1 base remained unmatched. This CDR3 contains 12 residues.

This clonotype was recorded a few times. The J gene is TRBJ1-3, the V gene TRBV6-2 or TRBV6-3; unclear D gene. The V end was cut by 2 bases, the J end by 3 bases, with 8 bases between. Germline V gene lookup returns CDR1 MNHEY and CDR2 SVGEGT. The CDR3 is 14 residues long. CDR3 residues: CASSYPDLGNTIYF. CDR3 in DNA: TGTGCCAGCAGTTACCCGGACCTTGGAAACACCATATATTTT.

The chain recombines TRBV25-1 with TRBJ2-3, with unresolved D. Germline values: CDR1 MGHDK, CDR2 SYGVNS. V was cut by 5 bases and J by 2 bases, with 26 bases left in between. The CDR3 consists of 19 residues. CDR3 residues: CASSLENEGQEAYTDTQYF. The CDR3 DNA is TGTGCCAGCAGTTTAGAAAATGAAGGCCAAGAAGCTTACACAGATACGCAGTATTTT.